The present T cell receptor (beta chain) was sequenced within a study of T cells in Graves' hyperthyroidism and ophthalmopathy. Study-wide results and limits: Most thyroid clonotypes expanded above 0.001 appeared in blood too.

J lost 6 bases, V lost 4 bases, and 5 bases had no gene match. Germline CDR1 reads SGHTA; CDR2 reads FQGNSA. CDR3 length: 15 residues. The table lists this clonotype with many counts. Its cognate antigen is unknown. Thyroid ultrasound, orbital computed tomography, clinical symptoms, and serum thyroxine and TRAb underpinned diagnoses. When hyperthyroidism was first diagnosed, the blood sample was taken, preceding any ophthalmopathy symptoms. The source of the PBMCs was approximately 10 ml of fresh peripheral blood. The source material, RNA transcripts, was used to amplify TCR beta CDR3 regions. Using the HTBI primer set, a first-round RT-PCR was run on the TCR CDR3. From the multiplex PCR reads, TCRdb called clonotypes with MiXCR, one entry per CDR3 protein. This sample has more than 300,000 distinct CDR3 sequences; roughly 17% occur once, and the top ten carry almost 35%.

The chain joins TRBV7-2 to TRBJ2-2, with 10 bases identical to TRBD1. The sequenced material came from blood. The sequence was collected from a woman aged 25 to 39 with Graves' hyperthyroidism that later progressed to Graves' ophthalmopathy. The CDR3 loop reads CASSSRDRGSGELFF. Here the CDR3 DNA reads TGTGCCAGCAGCTCCCGGGACAGGGGATCCGGGGAGCTGTTTTTT.